This is a list of T cell receptor beta chains from one sample in a study of cytomegalovirus exposure and HLA in healthy donors. This table comes from immunoSEQ multiplex PCR, and its TCRdb copy is limited to in-frame clones, with some not included. The profile shows 90,000 to 120,000 clones, under 80% of them singletons. Sequenced: PBMCs. These receptors originate from a woman in her 50s in good health and CMV-seropositive. Each CDR3 is given with its conserved first and last residue. Each record gives: D gene, J gene, V gene, clone size, CDR3 protein, CDR3 DNA. D genes are given only for firm matches. Size values are once, few and many counts, or a class for expanded clones, and some rows have none.

>NA|TRBJ2-7|TRBV2|NA
CASSDHGGSYEQYF
TGTGCCAGCAGTGATCACGGGGGCTCCTACGAGCAGTACTTC
>NA|TRBJ2-1|TRBV19|NA
CASRELPNEQFF
TGTGCCAGTAGGGAGCTTCCCAATGAGCAGTTCTTC
>NA|TRBJ1-2|TRBV30|NA
CAFRTAANYGYTF
TGTGCCTTCAGAACAGCCGCTAACTATGGCTACACCTTC
>TRBD1|TRBJ1-5|TRBV19|few
CASSTQGALGLISNQPQHF
TGTGCCAGTAGTACACAGGGGGCCCTTGGACTTATTAGCAATCAGCCCCAGCATTTT
>NA|TRBJ2-7|TRBV9|NA
CASSVGGLGVYEQYF
TGTGCCAGCAGCGTAGGGGGCCTAGGGGTCTACGAGCAGTACTTC
>NA|TRBJ2-7|TRBV2|NA
CATAEGLKDYEQYF
TGTGCCACCGCCGAGGGACTCAAAGACTACGAGCAGTACTTC
>NA|TRBJ2-7|TRBV7-9|NA
CSSSLGPEQYF
TGTTCCAGCAGCCTGGGCCCCGAGCAGTACTTC
>TRBD1|TRBJ1-1|TRBV11-2|once
CASSSRDSSNTEAFF
TGTGCCAGCAGCTCCAGGGACAGTTCTAACACTGAAGCTTTCTTT
>TRBD2|TRBJ2-1|TRBV19|NA
CASNKGLAGFRDEQFF
TGTGCCAGTAACAAAGGACTAGCGGGGTTCAGGGATGAGCAGTTCTTC
>NA|TRBJ2-7|TRBV7-2|NA
CASSSDSEQYF
TGTGCCAGCAGCTCAGACTCCGAGCAGTACTTC
>NA|TRBJ2-1|TRBV11-2|NA
CASSLAYANEQFF
TGTGCCAGCAGCTTAGCCTACGCCAATGAGCAGTTCTTC
>TRBD1|TRBJ1-2|TRBV5-1|few
CASSRGDSGSYGYTF
TGCGCCAGCAGCAGGGGGGACAGTGGAAGCTATGGCTACACCTTC
>NA|TRBJ2-1|TRBV11-3|NA
CASSPAEMRYNEQFF
TGTGCCAGCAGCCCAGCGGAAATGAGGTACAATGAGCAGTTCTTC
>TRBD1|TRBJ1-1|TRBV15|NA
CATSSYRGTEAFF
TGTGCCACCAGCAGCTACAGGGGAACTGAAGCTTTCTTT
>TRBD2|TRBJ2-1|TRBV7-3|few
CASSSGLGGEQFF
TGTGCCAGCAGCTCGGGACTAGGGGGTGAGCAGTTCTTC
>TRBD1|TRBJ1-1|TRBV6-5|few
CASSYDRGRYTEAFF
TGTGCCAGCAGTTACGACAGGGGGCGTTACACTGAAGCTTTCTTT
>NA|TRBJ1-2|TRBV27|few
CASSLTANYGYTF
TGTGCCAGCAGTCTAACAGCAAACTATGGCTACACCTTC
>TRBD1|TRBJ2-7|TRBV15|few
CATSIGTGIYEQYF
TGTGCCACCAGCATCGGGACAGGAATCTACGAGCAGTACTTC
>TRBD1|TRBJ1-6|TRBV5-6|few
CASTGGGYSPLHF
TGTGCCAGCACAGGGGGCGGGTATTCACCCCTCCACTTT
>NA|TRBJ2-5|TRBV7-9|few
CASSLGGRRETQYF
TGTGCCAGCAGCTTAGGAGGCAGGAGGGAGACCCAGTACTTC
>NA|TRBJ1-4|TRBV5-4|NA
CASSQVAGRRANEKLFF
TGTGCCAGCAGCCAAGTGGCGGGGAGGAGGGCTAATGAAAAACTGTTTTTT
>NA|TRBJ2-7|TRBV18|once
CASSPLGFYEQYF
TGTGCCAGCTCACCCCTAGGATTCTACGAGCAGTACTTC
>NA|TRBJ2-3|TRBV6-1|NA
CASSEPLRADTQYF
TGTGCCAGCAGTGAACCCCTGCGGGCAGATACGCAGTATTTT
>NA|TRBJ1-1|TRBV19|NA
CASSYTVNTEAFF
TGTGCCAGTAGTTATACAGTGAACACTGAAGCTTTCTTT
>TRBD1|TRBJ2-5|TRBV9|NA
CASSVGAGGIETQYF
TGTGCCAGCAGCGTAGGGGCAGGGGGCATAGAGACCCAGTACTTC
>TRBD1|TRBJ2-1|TRBV6-5|few
CASSSTGAHEQFF
TGTGCCAGCAGTTCCACAGGGGCGCATGAGCAGTTCTTC
>TRBD1|TRBJ2-3|TRBV14|NA
CASSPTGRDTQYF
TGTGCCAGCAGCCCGACAGGGAGAGATACGCAGTATTTT
>NA|TRBJ1-2|TRBV5-1|NA
CASSLTVLYGYTF
TGCGCCAGCAGCTTAACTGTCCTCTATGGCTACACCTTC
>NA|TRBJ2-5|TRBV7-3|NA
CASSPSHSQGRETQYF
TGTGCCAGCAGCCCCTCCCATAGCCAGGGAAGGGAGACCCAGTACTTC
>NA|TRBJ2-3|TRBV15|NA
CATSRGGVGGDTQYF
TGTGCCACCAGCAGAGGGGGGGTTGGGGGGGATACGCAGTATTTT
>NA|TRBJ1-1|TRBV19|few
CASSTGNTEAFF
TGTGCCAGTTCGACAGGGAACACTGAAGCTTTCTTT
>NA|TRBJ2-5|TRBV6-5|NA
CASRRRGVETQYF
TGTGCCAGCAGGCGACGAGGAGTGGAGACCCAGTACTTC
>NA|TRBJ2-7|TRBV9|NA
CASGPQGSSPYEQYF
TGTGCCAGCGGCCCCCAGGGAAGTAGCCCCTACGAGCAGTACTTC
>TRBD1|TRBJ1-1|TRBV9|NA
CASSVTGAMNTEAFF
TGTGCCAGCAGCGTAACAGGGGCTATGAACACTGAAGCTTTCTTT
>TRBD1|TRBJ2-1|TRBV6-6|NA
CASSYGTGDEQFF
TGTGCCAGCAGTTATGGGACAGGGGATGAGCAGTTCTTC
>TRBD1|TRBJ1-1|TRBV19|once
CASSPQRQGRTEAFF
TGTGCCAGTAGTCCGCAGAGACAGGGGAGGACTGAAGCTTTCTTT
>NA|TRBJ2-3|TRBV2|NA
CAGTRAGDTQYF
TGTGCCGGTACTAGAGCGGGAGATACGCAGTATTTT
>NA|TRBJ2-3|TRBV11-3|few
CASSLTGGDTQYF
TGTGCCAGCAGCTTAACTGGCGGGGATACGCAGTATTTT
>TRBD1|TRBJ1-1|TRBV29-1|NA
CSGRVRTGNTEAFF
TGCAGCGGTCGAGTCAGGACAGGGAACACTGAAGCTTTCTTT
>NA|TRBJ1-2|TRBV5-1|NA
CASSLGTAPSANYGYTF
TGCGCCAGCAGCTTGGGGACAGCGCCTTCGGCTAACTATGGCTACACCTTC
>NA|TRBJ1-5|TRBV5-1|NA
CASSRDTDQPQHF
TGCGCCAGCAGCCGGGACACCGATCAGCCCCAGCATTTT